This is a list of T cell receptor beta chains from one sample in a study of T-cell reconstitution after alpha-beta-depleted transplantation in children. MiXCR, applied by TCRdb to the PCR reads, yields one record per CDR3 protein. The sample has more than 450,000 distinct CDR3 sequences; approximately 20% are singletons. Here the sequenced sample was PBMCs from the stem cell graft donor, taken from the stem cell graft. Receptor source: a human donor who donated a stem cell graft to a child with acute lymphoblastic leukemia. Each CDR3 is given without its conserved first and last residue. Clone size is not always given. Where it is, it says once, few, many or a class for expanded clones.

J | length | V | size | CDR3
TRBJ1-2 | 12 | TRBV6-5 | . | ASSYSGQGGGYT
TRBJ2-1 | 11 | TRBV20-1 | . | SARDPPYNEQF
TRBJ2-5 | 12 | TRBV5-6 | many | ASRDTGTQETQY
TRBJ2-7 | 13 | TRBV29-1 | few | SVEDPTGARGEQY
TRBJ2-1 | 12 | TRBV27 | few | ASSRTAARGEQF
TRBJ2-2 | 13 | TRBV4-2 | few | ASSQNRGRTGELF
TRBJ2-1 | 13 | TRBV7-9 | . | ASSPIREWGNEQF
TRBJ1-1 | 12 | TRBV29-1 | . | SVEVGQLNTEAF
TRBJ1-5 | 11 | TRBV7-9 | . | ASSGSPGQPQH
TRBJ2-7 | 13 | TRBV12-3/TRBV12-4 | . | VSSESLGTGNEQY
TRBJ2-1 | 8 | TRBV29-1 | few | SATGPEQF
TRBJ1-4 | 12 | TRBV12-3/TRBV12-4 | many | ASEGPDVNEKLF
TRBJ1-2 | 11 | TRBV9 | few | ASSVFGSYGYT
TRBJ2-7 | 13 | TRBV12-3/TRBV12-4 | . | ASRISGQASYEQY
TRBJ2-1 | 13 | TRBV11-2 | few | ASSLVRLAGGEQF
TRBJ2-7 | 13 | TRBV27 | . | ASSYDSSGVLEQY